One sample yielded the 28 T cell receptor beta chains listed below, sequenced in a study of T cell repertoires in aging, cancer and after chemotherapy. Multiplex touch-down PCR with TRB-A/B primers amplified rearranged V-D-J TRB sequences. Each CDR3 protein is one row after TCRdb ran MiXCR on the multiplex PCR reads. The sample shows about 5,000 distinct CDR3 sequences, approximately 25% of them seen only once. Peripheral blood genomic DNA, not sorted cells or RNA, was the template. Specimen: blood. These receptors were collected from a human donor in good health.

Sample share makes this clonotype medium-sized. CDR3 coding DNA: TGTGCCAGCTCACCGCTCCCGGGACAGGGGATTGCAACTAATGAAAAACTGTTTTTT. This encodes CASSPLPGQGIATNEKLFF. V is TRBV18 and J is TRBJ1-4, with 10 bases aligning to TRBD1. CDR3 length equals 19 residues. The V segment lost 3 bases and the J segment 0 bases; nucleotides outside the gene matches: 10. From germline, CDR1 is KGHSH and CDR2 LQKENI.

This clonotype is termed medium-sized. The chain carries TRBV12-3 or TRBV12-4 and TRBJ2-5; 10 bases agree with TRBD1. The CDR3 spans 15 residues. V dropped 6 bases and J dropped 3; count of bases not matched to a gene: 7. The CDR3 spells CASRGTGDEKETQYF. CDR3 DNA: TGTGCCAGCAGGGGGACAGGGGATGAGAAAGAGACCCAGTACTTC.

The V gene is TRBV5-4, the J gene TRBJ2-1; 7 bases fit TRBD2. From germline, CDR1 is SGHNT and CDR2 YYREEE (reference sequence). V gave up 3 bases and J gave up 6 bases; unmatched junction bases: 15. The CDR3 runs to 17 residues. DNA for the CDR3: TGTGCCAGCAGCTCCCGGGTGGCGGGAGATTCGGTCAATGAGCAGTTCTTC. It codes for CASSSRVAGDSVNEQFF.

This clonotype is deemed medium-sized. J is TRBJ2-3 and V is TRBV5-6; the match to TRBD2 covers 12 bases. Germline V gene data show CDR1 as SGHDT and CDR2 as YYEEEE. Trimming took 2 bases from V and 5 from J; bases not matched to a gene: 3. This CDR3 region has 15 residues. DNA for the CDR3: TGTGCCAGCAGCTTTCCTAGCGGGAGGGTAGATACGCAGTATTTT. Encoded protein: CASSFPSGRVDTQYF.

This clonotype was counted between two and nine times. The rearrangement joins TRBV12-3 or TRBV12-4 to TRBJ1-2; tentative D call: TRBD1 (6 bases). The CDR3 runs 15 residues. The V end lost 2 bases, the J end lost 1 base, and 11 bases lay between the germline ends. CDR3 nucleotide sequence: TGTGCCAGCAGTTTAACAGGGAGGGGTAACTATGGCTACACCTTC. Translation: CASSLTGRGNYGYTF.

This clonotype was observed a handful of times. The chain carries TRBV20-1 and TRBJ2-1; TRBD1 or TRBD2 may be the D gene (6 bases each). The V end lost 2 bases, the J end lost 0 bases, and 8 bases lay between the germline ends. Germline loops: CDR1 DFQATT, CDR2 SNEGSKA (reference sequence). The CDR3 is 14 residues long. The CDR3 DNA is TGCAGTGCTAGATCGGGGGCCTCCTACAATGAGCAGTTCTTC. Its protein is CSARSGASYNEQFF.

This chain connects TRBV6-1 to TRBJ1-5; 8 bases are shared with TRBD1. The V gene end was trimmed by 5 bases and the J gene end by 1 base; junction bases not matched to a gene: 28. This CDR3 contains 23 residues. Germline V CDR1 and CDR2: MNHNS, SASEGT. In nucleotides, the CDR3 is TGTGCCAGCAGTTGGCTAGCGGGGGTCGCGAACACCGGGACAGGCTTAAGCAATCAGCCCCAGCATTTT. Protein: CASSWLAGVANTGTGLSNQPQHF.

V gene TRBV6-1 combines with J gene TRBJ2-1; 12 bases agree with TRBD2. Germline CDR1 reads MNHNS; CDR2 reads SASEGT. The V gene end was trimmed by 11 bases and the J gene end by 12 bases; junction bases not matched to a gene: 14. CDR3 length equals 14 residues. CDR3 DNA: TGTGCCGGAAGACTAGCGGGGGCGGGACAGGGGCAGTTCTTC. Amino acids: CAGRLAGAGQGQFF.

Relative to its sample, this clonotype is medium-sized. V is TRBV29-1 and J is TRBJ2-3, with TRBD2 matching 10 bases. Trimming cost V 7 bases and J 2 bases; bases outside gene matches: 9. This CDR3 is built from 15 residues. CDR1 is SQVTM and CDR2 is ANQGSEA in the germline V gene. The chain's CDR3 is CSADSGGPDTDTQYF. The CDR3 DNA sequence: TGCAGCGCTGATAGCGGGGGGCCTGACACAGATACGCAGTATTTT.

The V call is TRBV18, the J call TRBJ2-1, with 14 bases aligning to TRBD2. Per germline, CDR1 KGHSH and CDR2 LQKENI. This CDR3 spans 13 amino acids. The junction had 4 bases not matched to a gene; V was cut back by 3 bases and J by 15 bases. The CDR3 reads CASSPGLAGARFF. The CDR3 DNA reads as TGTGCCAGCTCACCGGGACTAGCGGGGGCACGGTTCTTC.

J is TRBJ1-2 and V is TRBV12-3 or TRBV12-4; possible D gene TRBD1, 5 bases. The germline V and J ends were trimmed by 7 bases and 6 bases, with 9 bases remaining between them. The CDR3 loop spans 11 amino acids. CDR3 nucleotides: TGTGCCAGCACGGGGGATAATGGCTACACCTTC. Its translation is CASTGDNGYTF.

This clonotype turned up a few times. The chain carries TRBV12-3 or TRBV12-4 and TRBJ2-3, with 9 bases lining up with TRBD2. The CDR3 totals 15 residues. Unmatched junction bases numbered 4, after V lost 6 bases and J lost 0 bases. The CDR3 region is CASRPTSGSTDTQYF. The CDR3 coding sequence is TGTGCCAGCAGACCGACTAGCGGTAGCACAGATACGCAGTATTTT.

The chain combines TRBV20-1 with TRBJ2-7; 8 nucleotides align to TRBD1. CDR1 and CDR2 from the germline V gene are DFQATT and SNEGSKA (reference sequence). The CDR3 totals 12 residues. J was trimmed by 3 bases and V by 5 bases; bases with no gene match: 3. Here the CDR3 DNA reads TGCAGTGCTCAAGGACAGGGCTACGAGCAGTACTTC. Translating gives CSAQGQGYEQYF.

Points on this clonotype: The junction departs from germline at one end; a sequencing error may be responsible. The rearrangement links TRBV4-2 to TRBJ2-2, with 7 bases fitting TRBD2. This CDR3 has 18 residues. Germline CDR1 LGHNA, CDR2 YNFKEQ. As DNA, the CDR3 is TGCGCCAGCAGCCAAGATCTCTTGGGGGGGGCGAACACCGGGGAGCTGTTTTTT. Its protein product is CASSQDLLGGANTGELFF.

The chain links TRBV24-1 to TRBJ2-7; a possible D gene is TRBD2 (6 bases). Trimming left V 4 bases short and J 0 bases short, with 6 bases between. CDR1 is KGHDR and CDR2 is SFDVKD in the germline V gene. This CDR3 is 13 amino acids long. The CDR3 spells CATSDGSSYEQYF. DNA of the CDR3: TGTGCCACCAGTGACGGGAGCTCCTACGAGCAGTACTTC.

In its sample, this clonotype is medium-sized. The V and J genes are TRBV18 and TRBJ1-4; the D is unclear. Germline V gene data show CDR1 as KGHSH and CDR2 as LQKENI. The V end was cut by 3 bases, the J end by 8 bases, with 13 bases between. The CDR3 extends over 14 amino acids. The CDR3 is CASSPSGDSEKLFF. CDR3 DNA: TGTGCCAGCTCACCCTCGGGAGATAGCGAAAAACTGTTTTTT.

The chain recombines TRBV19 with TRBJ1-5; a possible D gene is TRBD1 (5 bases). Germline-derived CDR1 and CDR2 are LNHDA and SQIVND (reference sequence). V shed 10 bases and J shed 6 bases, with 16 bases lying between them. CDR3 length: 13 residues. DNA of the CDR3: TGTGCCACCCAGCACCCCGGGGGTCAGCCCCAGCATTTT. Translated, it gives CATQHPGGQPQHF.

Written as DNA, the CDR3 is TGTGCCACCAGCAGGGTAGCGGGGGGGTTCACAGATACGCAGTATTTT. Translating gives CATSRVAGGFTDTQYF. The chain employs TRBV15 and TRBJ2-3, with 11 nucleotides matching TRBD2. V trimming: 3 bases; J trimming: 2 bases; junction bases outside the gene matches: 4. The CDR3 runs 16 residues. The V gene's germline CDR1 is LNHNV and CDR2 YYDKDF (reference sequence).

This clonotype was recorded a few times. J is TRBJ2-2 and V is TRBV7-3; D may be TRBD2 (5 bases). Per the germline V gene, CDR1 is SGHTA and CDR2 is FQGTGA. The CDR3 length is 14 residues. V was shortened by 4 bases and J by 6 bases, with 12 bases between the two germline ends. Here the CDR3 DNA reads TGTGCCAGCAGCTCCGGTTCGAGGGCCGGGGAGCTGTTTTTT. Amino acids: CASSSGSRAGELFF. Full variable domain (outside the CDR3, taken from reference TRBV7-3 and TRBJ2-2): GAGVSQTPSNKVTEKGKYVELRCDPISGHTALYWYRQSLGQGPEFLIYFQGTGAADDSGLPNDRFFAVRPEGSVSTLKIQRTERGDSAVYLCASSSGSRAGELFFGEGSRLTVL.

By proportion, this clonotype is medium-sized. The genes are TRBV5-5 and TRBJ2-2; D possibly corresponds to TRBD2 (6 bases). Trimming pared 3 bases from V and 7 bases from J, leaving 10 bases between. The V gene's germline CDR1 is SGHKS and CDR2 YYEKEE (reference sequence). The CDR3 spans 13 residues. Here the CDR3 reads CASSWREIGELFF. In DNA, the CDR3 is TGTGCCAGCAGCTGGAGGGAGATCGGGGAGCTGTTTTTT.

This clonotype has a handful of counts. This rearrangement joins TRBV11-2 to TRBJ1-2; 8 bases align to TRBD1. Germline lookup yields CDR1 SGHAT and CDR2 FQNNGV. J gave up 0 bases and V 5 bases, and 5 bases lay outside the gene matches. The CDR3 covers 15 residues. The CDR3 DNA sequence: TGTGCCAGCAGCGCAGAGGACAGGGCTAACTATGGCTACACCTTC. Its protein product is CASSAEDRANYGYTF.

This clonotype is deemed medium-sized (0.01 to 0.1%). V gene TRBV5-4 combines with J gene TRBJ2-5, with 7 bases identical to TRBD2. Germline values: CDR1 SGHNT, CDR2 YYREEE (reference sequence). The length of the CDR3 is 15 residues. V gave up 0 bases and J gave up 2 bases; unmatched junction bases: 4. CDR3 nucleotide sequence: TGTGCCAGCAGCTTGGGGCTAGCGGATCAAGAGACCCAGTACTTC. Its protein product is CASSLGLADQETQYF.

This clonotype was recorded a few times. The genes are TRBV24-1 and TRBJ2-7; 7 bases are shared with TRBD1. The V gene's germline CDR1 is KGHDR and CDR2 SFDVKD. There are 14 residues in the CDR3. Losses at the gene ends were 3 bases for V and 3 bases for J; bases not matched to a gene: 4. DNA for the CDR3: TGTGCCACCAGTGATGGGACAGCCAACTACGAGCAGTACTTC. Translating it yields CATSDGTANYEQYF.

By frequency in the sample, this clonotype is medium-sized. This chain connects TRBV18 to TRBJ2-7, with D uncertain. The CDR3 length is 14 residues. Germline V gene data show CDR1 as KGHSH and CDR2 as LQKENI. The ends were cut back, 8 bases at V and 2 bases at J, with 16 bases in the middle. Here the CDR3 reads CASLSAEGTYEQYF. The CDR3 nucleotides read TGTGCCAGCCTTTCCGCGGAAGGGACCTACGAGCAGTACTTC.

A remark on this clonotype: A read error is possible here, since a much larger clone lies one base away. The chain carries TRBV29-1 and TRBJ2-7; perhaps TRBD1 as D (5 bases). V lost 7 bases, J lost 0 bases, and 13 bases lay in between. CDR1 is SQVTM and CDR2 is ANQGSEA in the germline V gene. CDR3 length: 13 amino acids. Written as DNA, the CDR3 is TGCAGCGCTGCAGGGATTAACTCCTACGAGCAGTACTTC. This encodes CSAAGINSYEQYF.

Concerning this clonotype: It may be a read error: a sequence one base away is much more abundant. The genes are TRBV6-5 and TRBJ2-7; unclear D gene. Germline CDR1 and CDR2: MNHEY and SVGAGI. The CDR3 covers 14 residues. Trimming removed 8 bases at V and 0 bases at J, with 14 bases between. CDR3 protein: CASSVMESSYEQYF. CDR3 DNA: TGTGCCAGCTCCGTCATGGAATCCTCCTACGAGCAGTACTTC.

The chain carries TRBV6-1 and TRBJ2-5; D perhaps matches TRBD1 (5 bases). The V gene's germline CDR1 is MNHNS and CDR2 SASEGT. CDR3 length: 15 amino acids. V was cut by 3 bases and J by 1 base, with 12 bases left in between. The CDR3 DNA sequence: TGTGCCAGCAGTGAGGGGCCGGGCCCCCAAGAGACCCAGTACTTC. Translation: CASSEGPGPQETQYF.

Sample share makes this clonotype medium-sized. The V and J genes are TRBV6-2 or TRBV6-3 and TRBJ1-6, with 9 positions matching TRBD1. Germline trimming cut 6 bases from V and 7 bases from J; bases unmatched to any gene: 4. This CDR3 comprises 14 residues. Germline V gene data show CDR1 as MNHEY and CDR2 as SVGEGT. CDR3 DNA: TGTGCCAGCAGCCGACAGGGGGAAAATTCACCCCTCCACTTT. As protein: CASSRQGENSPLHF.